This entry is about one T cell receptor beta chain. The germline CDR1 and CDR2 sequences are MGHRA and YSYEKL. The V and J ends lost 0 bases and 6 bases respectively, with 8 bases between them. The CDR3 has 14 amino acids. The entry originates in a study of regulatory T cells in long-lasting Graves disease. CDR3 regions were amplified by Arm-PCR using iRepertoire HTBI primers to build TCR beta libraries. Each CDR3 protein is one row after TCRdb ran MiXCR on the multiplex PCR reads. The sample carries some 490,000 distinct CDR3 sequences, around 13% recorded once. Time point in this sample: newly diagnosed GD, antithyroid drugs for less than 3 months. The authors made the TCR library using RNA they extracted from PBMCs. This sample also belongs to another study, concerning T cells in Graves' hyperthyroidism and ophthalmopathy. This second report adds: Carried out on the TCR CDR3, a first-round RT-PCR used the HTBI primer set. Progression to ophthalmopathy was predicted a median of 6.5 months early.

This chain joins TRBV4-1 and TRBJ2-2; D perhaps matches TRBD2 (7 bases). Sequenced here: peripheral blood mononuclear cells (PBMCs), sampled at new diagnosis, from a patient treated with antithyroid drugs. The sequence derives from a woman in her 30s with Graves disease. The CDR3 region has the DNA TGCGCCAGCAGCCAAGAAGGGGGGGCCGGGGAGCTGTTTTTT. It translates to CASSQEGGAGELFF.